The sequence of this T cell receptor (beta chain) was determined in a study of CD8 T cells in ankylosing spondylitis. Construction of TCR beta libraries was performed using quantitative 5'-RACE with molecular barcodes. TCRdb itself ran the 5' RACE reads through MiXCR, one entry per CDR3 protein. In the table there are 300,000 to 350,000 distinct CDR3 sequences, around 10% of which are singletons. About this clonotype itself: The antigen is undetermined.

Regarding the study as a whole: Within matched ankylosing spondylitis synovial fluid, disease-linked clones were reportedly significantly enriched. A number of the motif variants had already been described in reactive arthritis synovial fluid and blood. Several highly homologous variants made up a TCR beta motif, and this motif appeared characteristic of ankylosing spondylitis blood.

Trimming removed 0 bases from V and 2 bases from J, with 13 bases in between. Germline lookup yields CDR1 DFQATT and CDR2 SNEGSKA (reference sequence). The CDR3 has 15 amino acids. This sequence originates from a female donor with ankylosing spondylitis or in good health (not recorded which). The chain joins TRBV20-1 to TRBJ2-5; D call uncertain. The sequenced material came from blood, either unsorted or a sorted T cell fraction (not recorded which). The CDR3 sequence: CSARDALRTQETQYF. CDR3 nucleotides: TGCAGTGCTAGAGACGCCCTTAGAACTCAAGAGACCCAGTACTTC.